What follows are 8 T cell receptor beta chains derived from one specimen sequenced in a study of shared clonotypes between healthy human individuals. Clones were read by immunoSEQ multiplex PCR, and TCRdb kept only the in-frame ones, dropping some. The sample contains 2.5 million or so clones, approximately 92% of which appear only once. The sequencing input was naive CD4+ T cells sorted from blood. Subset given: CD45RA+ positively selected. Source of these receptors: a man aged 18 to 29 in good health.

This chain connects TRBV13 to TRBJ1-5; D perhaps matches TRBD1 (5 bases). V was clipped by 3 bases and J by 3 bases, with 9 bases between them. Germline V lookup: CDR1 PRHDT, CDR2 FYEKMQ (reference sequence). The CDR3 consists of 14 residues. The CDR3 loop is CASSLGPSNQPQHF. CDR3 nucleotide sequence: TGTGCCAGCAGCTTGGGACCTTCCAATCAGCCCCAGCATTTT. Full variable domain (rest looked up from reference TRBV13 and TRBJ1-5): AAGVIQSPRHLIKEKRETATLKCYPIPRHDTVYWYQQGPGQDPQFLISFYEKMQSDKGSIPDRFSAQQFSDYHSELNMSSLELGDSALYFCASSLGPSNQPQHFGDGTRLSIL.

The chain links TRBV10-3 to TRBJ2-3; no clear D. Germline CDR1 reads ENHRY; CDR2 reads SYGVKD. This CDR3 has 16 amino acids. Trimming shortened V by 1 base and J by 2 bases, and 13 bases separated the two germline ends. CDR3 nucleotide sequence: TGTGCCATCAGTGAGTTATCGGGCGGAACCACAGATACGCAGTATTTT. It encodes CAISELSGGTTDTQYF.

This clone has just a few counts. V and J are TRBV6-5 and TRBJ1-1; 8 bases fit TRBD1. The germline V gene has CDR1 MNHEY and CDR2 SVGAGI. The CDR3 totals 14 residues. Trimming removed 10 bases from V and 2 bases from J; junction bases left unmatched: 9. The CDR3 sequence is CATTPDRANTEAFF. The CDR3 bases are TGTGCCACCACCCCGGACAGGGCCAACACTGAAGCTTTCTTT.

This clone was observed a single time. This sequence joins TRBV10-3 and TRBJ2-1, with D possibly matching TRBD2 (6 bases). Germline values: CDR1 ENHRY, CDR2 SYGVKD. V was cut by 4 bases and J by 7 bases, with 23 bases left in between. The CDR3 sequence is 17 residues long. CDR3 region: CAISGGWGAGVGNEQFF. CDR3 bases: TGTGCCATCAGTGGGGGATGGGGAGCGGGCGTGGGAAATGAGCAGTTCTTC.

Concerning this clone: The identical CDR3 is also encoded by other nucleotide sequences in the sample. The chain uses TRBV18 and TRBJ2-5, with D hard to call. The germline gives CDR1 KGHSH, CDR2 LQKENI. Trimming left V 3 bases short and J 5 bases short, with 10 bases between. CDR3 size: 13 residues. The CDR3 DNA reads TGTGCCAGCTCACCGCCCGGAGTCGAGACCCAGTACTTC. Protein: CASSPPGVETQYF.

The V gene is TRBV28, the J gene TRBJ2-7, with 8 bases identical to TRBD2. Per germline, CDR1 MDHEN and CDR2 SYDVKM. V dropped 5 bases and J dropped 2; count of bases not matched to a gene: 8. The CDR3 is made up of 15 amino acids. The CDR3 DNA is TGTGCCAGCAGTCCCCGGGGGGGGGTGACCTACGAGCAGTACTTC. This codes for CASSPRGGVTYEQYF.

With regard to this clone: Other DNA sequences in the sample encode the same CDR3. The V and J genes are TRBV30 and TRBJ2-3; no definite D call. Trimming left V 0 bases short and J 6 bases short, with 4 bases between. From germline, CDR1 is GTSNPN and CDR2 SVGIG (reference sequence). CDR3 length: 11 amino acids. As DNA, the CDR3 is TGTGCCTGGAGTGTACCCGATACGCAGTATTTT. Its protein product is CAWSVPDTQYF.

The V and J genes are TRBV19 and TRBJ2-7, with D uncertain. CDR3 length: 13 amino acids. Deletions cut 5 bases from V and 0 bases from J, with 8 bases between. Germline assignment: CDR1 LNHDA and CDR2 SQIVND (reference sequence). In DNA form, the CDR3 reads TGTGCCAGTAGTGCCCGGGTCTCCTACGAGCAGTACTTC. It encodes CASSARVSYEQYF.